One and the same sample provided the 12 T cell receptor beta chains below, sequenced in a study of CD4 and CD8 cells across lung adenocarcinoma regions. From the PCR reads, TCRdb called clonotypes with MiXCR, one entry per CDR3 protein. The sample lists about 25,000 distinct CDR3 sequences, 53% occurring once. The specimen was CD8+ T cells from the center of a lung tumor. Receptors originate from a male donor with lung adenocarcinoma. The CD4 and CD8 labels of this study may be unreliable.

The V gene is TRBV6-5, the J gene TRBJ2-1, with 10 bases aligning to TRBD1. This CDR3 comprises 15 residues. Per germline, CDR1 MNHEY and CDR2 SVGAGI. V lost 2 bases and J lost 7; bases outside the gene matches: 5. The CDR3 sequence is CASSYLGQGDNEQFF. CDR3 in DNA: TGTGCCAGCAGTTACCTCGGACAGGGGGATAATGAGCAGTTCTTC.

The chain joins TRBV11-3 to TRBJ2-4, with 10 nucleotides matching TRBD1. TRBJ2-1 matches the DNA end more closely, so the J call is doubtful. This CDR3 spans 14 amino acids. The germline V gene encodes CDR1 SGHNT and CDR2 YENEEA. CDR3 sequence (DNA): TGTGCCAGCAGCCCACGGACAGGGGGCAATGAGCAGTTCTTC. It specifies CASSPRTGGNEQFF.

This clonotype appeared many times. V and J are TRBV6-5 and TRBJ2-1; TRBD2 matches at 13 bases. CDR1 MNHEY and CDR2 SVGAGI come from the germline V gene. After removal of 0 bases from V and 4 bases from J, the junction contained 3 bases not matched to a gene. The CDR3 contains 17 residues. The CDR3 is CASSYSGLAGIYNEQFF. The CDR3 DNA is TGTGCCAGCAGTTACTCGGGACTAGCGGGAATTTACAATGAGCAGTTCTTC.

Regarding this clonotype: At one of its ends the junction is not consistent with the germline gene, which may arise from a read error. The J gene is TRBJ2-1, the V gene TRBV7-7; TRBD1 aligns across 10 bases. The J call may be faulty, since TRBJ2-5 better matches the DNA end. Germline V gene lookup returns CDR1 SSHAT and CDR2 FNYEAQ (reference sequence). The CDR3 extends over 14 amino acids. The CDR3 region has the DNA TGTGCTAGCAGCCGACAGGGGGCTGGAGAGACCCAGTACTTC. It encodes CASSRQGAGETQYF.

V gene TRBV14 combines with J gene TRBJ2-2, with 7 bases fitting TRBD1. The J segment lost 5 bases and the V segment lost 4 bases, leaving 10 bases of the junction unmatched. The CDR3 has 16 amino acids. Germline loops: CDR1 SGHDN, CDR2 FVKESK. As DNA, the CDR3 is TGTGCCAGCAGCCCGAAAGTCGCCAGGGGGACCGGGGAGCTGTTTTTT. This translates into CASSPKVARGTGELFF.

This clonotype was detected many times. This rearrangement joins TRBV7-2 to TRBJ1-1; D remains unclear. V was pared by 1 base and J by 4 bases, with 13 bases between. Germline V gives CDR1 SGHTA, CDR2 FQGNSA. The length of the CDR3 is 15 residues. The CDR3 spells CASSLVSSRSTEAFF. DNA of the CDR3: TGTGCCAGCAGCTTAGTTTCTTCACGAAGCACTGAAGCTTTCTTT.

The chain combines TRBV9 with TRBJ1-2; unclear D gene. V was clipped by 2 bases and J by 5 bases, with 7 bases between them. CDR3 size: 12 residues. Looked up from germline, CDR1 is SGDLS and CDR2 is YYNGEE. The CDR3 sequence is CASSVQEYGYTF. CDR3 coding DNA: TGTGCCAGCAGCGTTCAGGAATATGGCTACACCTTC.

This chain connects TRBV27 to TRBJ2-7; weak D call: TRBD1 (5 bases). Deletions cut 1 base from V and 5 bases from J, with 12 bases between. Per the germline V gene, CDR1 is MNHEY and CDR2 is SMNVEV (reference sequence). The CDR3 covers 14 residues. The chain's CDR3 is CASSLFKGSHEQYF. CDR3 DNA sequence: TGTGCCAGCAGTTTATTTAAGGGGTCCCACGAGCAGTACTTC.

The chain combines TRBV7-6 with TRBJ2-1; D possibly corresponds to TRBD1 (6 bases). The germline CDR1 and CDR2 sequences are SGHVS and FNYEAQ. V lost 5 bases and J lost 3, with 11 bases in between. The length of the CDR3 is 14 residues. The CDR3 sequence: CASSQPGDYNEQFF. DNA for the CDR3: TGTGCCAGCAGCCAACCAGGGGACTACAATGAGCAGTTCTTC.

This clonotype was observed many times. The chain has TRBV9 and TRBJ2-5; 11 nucleotides line up with TRBD2. V dropped 3 bases and J dropped 2; count of bases not matched to a gene: 6. From germline, CDR1 is SGDLS and CDR2 YYNGEE. The CDR3 is made up of 16 amino acids. The chain's CDR3 is CASSELGTSGQETQYF. CDR3 DNA: TGTGCCAGCAGCGAATTAGGGACTAGCGGACAAGAGACCCAGTACTTC.

This clonotype was counted once. V and J are TRBV6-1 and TRBJ2-1; TRBD2 is a possible D gene (5 bases). This CDR3 has 15 residues. CDR1 MNHNS and CDR2 SASEGT come from the germline V gene. V lost 6 bases and J lost 4, with 16 bases in between. DNA of the CDR3: TGTGCCAGCAGACTCAGACCGGGGAGTTACAATGAGCAGTTCTTC. It translates to CASRLRPGSYNEQFF.

This clonotype appeared once. V gene TRBV7-2 combines with J gene TRBJ1-2, with 9 positions matching TRBD1. CDR1 and CDR2 (germline): SGHTA, FQGNSA. This CDR3 region has 13 residues. V shed 5 bases, J shed 8 bases, and the junction held 6 bases outside the gene matches. In nucleotides, the CDR3 is TGTGCCAGCAGCCGAGGGACAGGGTCCGGCTACACCTTC. Amino acids: CASSRGTGSGYTF.